The 26 T cell receptor beta chains below were found in one sample sequenced in a study of blood T cell repertoires in COVID-19. Here immunoSEQ multiplex PCR was the method, and the copy in TCRdb shows in-frame clones only, minus some. The sample carries about 51,000 clones, just over 85% recorded once. The sequenced sample was peripheral blood. The receptors here all came from a man older than 75 with active COVID-19.

This clone was found once. The chain is built from TRBV3-1 (or the pseudogene TRBV3-2) and TRBJ1-6; 7 bases fit TRBD1. The CDR3 extends over 16 amino acids. Germline V gene data show CDR1 as LGHDT and CDR2 as YNNKEL (reference sequence). With V trimmed by 1 base and J by 9 bases, 9 bases remained unmatched. CDR3: CASSQGRKGALSPLHF. DNA for the CDR3: TGTGCCAGCAGCCAAGGGCGGAAGGGGGCGCTTTCACCCCTCCACTTT.

This clone has more than one count but fewer than ten. This CDR3 reads CASGISGTGETQYF. The CDR3 coding sequence is TGCGCCAGCGGGATTAGCGGGACGGGAGAGACCCAGTACTTC. The chain has TRBV5-1 and TRBJ2-5, with 8 bases identical to TRBD2. The CDR3 has 14 residues. V lost 7 bases, J lost 4 bases, and 9 bases stayed unmatched. Germline V gives CDR1 SGHRS, CDR2 YFSETQ.

This chain uses TRBV19 with TRBJ1-1; 8 positions agree with TRBD1. This CDR3 is built from 13 residues. The trim removed 6 bases at V and 5 bases at J, leaving 5 bases unmatched. Per germline, CDR1 LNHDA and CDR2 SQIVND (reference sequence). The CDR3 DNA follows: TGTGCCAGTAGGGACAGGGTCAAGACTGAAGCTTTCTTT. Its protein is CASRDRVKTEAFF.

The chain links TRBV5-1 to TRBJ1-3; the match to TRBD1 covers 9 bases. From germline, CDR1 is SGHRS and CDR2 YFSETQ. Trimming cost V 2 bases and J 0 bases; bases outside gene matches: 6. This CDR3 comprises 17 residues. CDR3 bases: TGCGCCAGCAGCTTTACAGGGGGCGACCGCTCTGGAAACACCATATATTTT. Translated, it gives CASSFTGGDRSGNTIYF.

V is TRBV5-1 and J is TRBJ1-1, with 8 positions matching TRBD1. J was trimmed by 1 base and V by 3 bases; bases with no gene match: 5. Germline V gene data show CDR1 as SGHRS and CDR2 as YFSETQ. This CDR3 is built from 15 residues. The CDR3 nucleotides read TGCGCCAGCAGCTATCTCGGACAGGGGAACACTGAAGCTTTCTTT. This codes for CASSYLGQGNTEAFF.

The V gene is TRBV7-9, the J gene TRBJ2-1; 7 positions match TRBD1. The germline CDR1 and CDR2 sequences are SEHNR and FQNEAQ (reference sequence). This CDR3 is built from 17 residues. The V gene end was trimmed by 4 bases and the J gene end by 4 bases; junction bases not matched to a gene: 13. DNA for the CDR3: TGTGCCAGCAGCTACCGCTCCGGGACAGAGGATTACAATGAGCAGTTCTTC. Protein sequence: CASSYRSGTEDYNEQFF.

J is TRBJ2-7 and V is TRBV10-3; 8 positions match TRBD1. The CDR3 has 15 residues. CDR1 and CDR2 from the germline V gene are ENHRY and SYGVKD. After removal of 3 bases from V and 6 bases from J, the junction contained 10 bases not matched to a gene. CDR3 coding DNA: TGTGCCATCAGTGATAACAGGCAGGGGGCCCGCGAGCAGTACTTC. The encoded protein is CAISDNRQGAREQYF.

This chain links TRBV18 with TRBJ2-1; D possibly corresponds to TRBD2 (7 bases). Trimming removed 3 bases from V and 11 bases from J, with 23 bases in between. Per the germline V gene, CDR1 is KGHSH and CDR2 is LQKENI. This CDR3 spans 16 amino acids. Here the CDR3 DNA reads TGTGCCAGCTCACCCTCCATGAGGACTAGTGGGGGGCAGCAGTTCTTC. The encoded protein is CASSPSMRTSGGQQFF.

The chain couples TRBV2 to TRBJ2-3, with 10 bases that match TRBD2. After removal of 5 bases from V and 6 bases from J, the junction contained 5 bases not matched to a gene. This CDR3 has 14 residues. Germline V gives CDR1 SNHLY, CDR2 FYNNEI. CDR3 DNA: TGTGCCAGCAGTCCTAGCGGGAGTAGTGATACGCAGTATTTT. As protein: CASSPSGSSDTQYF.

V and J are TRBV4-2 and TRBJ2-3, with D possibly TRBD2 on 6 matching bases. The CDR3 is 17 amino acids. CDR1 LGHNA and CDR2 YNFKEQ come from the germline V gene. V was pared by 5 bases and J by 5 bases, with 23 bases between. CDR3 nucleotide sequence: TGTGCCAGCAGCGAAGGCGGGGCTGATGGGCCGAGAGATACGCAGTATTTT. Translated: CASSEGGADGPRDTQYF.

The J gene is TRBJ2-3, the V gene TRBV30, with no clear D. CDR1 and CDR2 from the germline V gene are GTSNPN and SVGIG (reference sequence). V was shortened by 4 bases and J by 0 bases, with 11 bases between the two germline ends. This CDR3 is built from 14 residues. The DNA of the CDR3 is TGTGCCTGGACCCCTGCGCGTAGCACAGATACGCAGTATTTT. It codes for CAWTPARSTDTQYF.

J is TRBJ1-5 and V is TRBV2; the match to TRBD1 covers 7 bases. The length of the CDR3 is 14 residues. Trimming cost V 2 bases and J 7 bases; bases outside gene matches: 5. Germline CDR1 reads SNHLY; CDR2 reads FYNNEI. The CDR3 DNA reads TGTGCCAGCAGTGAACGACAGGGAAGACAGCCCCAGCATTTT. The encoded protein is CASSERQGRQPQHF.

V is TRBV7-9 and J is TRBJ2-3; TRBD2 might be the D (6 bases). Looked up from germline, CDR1 is SEHNR and CDR2 is FQNEAQ (reference sequence). CDR3 size: 16 residues. Deletions cut 0 bases from V and 1 base from J, with 11 bases between. CDR3 nucleotide sequence: TGTGCCAGCAGCTTAGCCCCGGGAGCGGGCACAGATACGCAGTATTTT. Amino acids: CASSLAPGAGTDTQYF.

The genes are TRBV6-5 and TRBJ1-2, with 7 positions matching TRBD1. With V trimmed by 2 bases and J by 6 bases, 9 bases remained unmatched. Germline V gene sequence: CDR1 MNHEY, CDR2 SVGAGI. The CDR3 runs to 15 residues. This CDR3 is CASSYLGTEGDGYTF. The CDR3 DNA is TGTGCCAGCAGTTACCTAGGGACAGAAGGCGATGGCTACACCTTC.

The chain carries TRBV2 and TRBJ2-5; 7 nucleotides match TRBD2. Germline trimming cut 5 bases from V and 2 bases from J; bases unmatched to any gene: 2. The germline V gene has CDR1 SNHLY and CDR2 FYNNEI. The CDR3 has 13 residues. CDR3 in DNA: TGTGCCAGCAGTTATAGCGGGCAAGAGACCCAGTACTTC. It translates to CASSYSGQETQYF. Using reference TRBV2 and TRBJ2-5 for the parts outside the CDR3, the full variable domain is EPEVTQTPSHQVTQMGQEVILRCVPISNHLYFYWYRQILGQKVEFLVSFYNNEISEKSEIFDDQFSVERPDGSNFTLKIRSTKLEDSAMYFCASSYSGQETQYFGPGTRLLVL.

The V gene is TRBV7-9, the J gene TRBJ2-5, with 9 bases aligning to TRBD2. The length of the CDR3 is 16 residues. Per germline, CDR1 SEHNR and CDR2 FQNEAQ (reference sequence). V dropped 5 bases and J dropped 4; count of bases not matched to a gene: 11. Written as DNA, the CDR3 is TGTGCCAGCAGCCCAGAGGGCGGGAGGGCGAGAGAGACCCAGTACTTC. It encodes CASSPEGGRARETQYF.

V gene TRBV4-3 combines with J gene TRBJ1-1; D call uncertain. V shed 1 base and J shed 0 bases, with 12 bases lying between them. The germline gives CDR1 LGHNA, CDR2 YSLEER. This CDR3 is built from 16 residues. CDR3 in DNA: TGCGCCAGCAGCCAAGGTGGCAGTTACATGAACACTGAAGCTTTCTTT. Protein sequence: CASSQGGSYMNTEAFF.

The rearrangement uses TRBV5-1 and TRBJ2-3; possibly TRBD2 for D (5 bases). V lost 5 bases and J lost 3, with 19 bases in between. Germline CDR1 is SGHRS and CDR2 is YFSETQ. This CDR3 has 16 amino acids. CDR3: CASSSSSPRGTDTQYF. DNA for the CDR3: TGCGCCAGCAGTTCCTCAAGTCCCCGAGGGACAGATACGCAGTATTTT.

The genes are TRBV6-2 or TRBV6-3 and TRBJ1-5; D gene ambiguous. CDR1 MNHEY and CDR2 SVGEGT come from the germline V gene. The V end lost 0 bases, the J end lost 4 bases, and 10 bases lay between the germline ends. The CDR3 length is 15 residues. CDR3 sequence: CASSYSRGVNQPQHF. The DNA for the CDR3 is TGTGCCAGCAGTTACTCGCGGGGAGTAAATCAGCCCCAGCATTTT.

The sample holds a few counts of this clone. The V call is TRBV28, the J call TRBJ2-7, with D possibly being TRBD1 (6 bases). The J call may be in error: the DNA end matches TRBJ2-4 better. Per the germline V gene, CDR1 is MDHEN and CDR2 is SYDVKM. The CDR3 consists of 12 residues. Here the CDR3 DNA reads TGTGCCAGCAGTTTGAGGGACACCATTCAGTACTTC. This gives the protein CASSLRDTIQYF.

This clone was seen more than once but under ten times. V and J are TRBV4-3 and TRBJ1-1; D remains unclear. V gave up 0 bases and J gave up 2 bases, with 10 bases separating them. The CDR3 has 15 residues. Germline CDR1 LGHNA, CDR2 YSLEER. The CDR3 coding sequence is TGCGCCAGCAGCCAAGACCTTGGAGGTAACACTGAAGCTTTCTTT. Amino acid sequence: CASSQDLGGNTEAFF.

This sequence joins TRBV25-1 and TRBJ2-5, with unresolved D. Germline V gene lookup returns CDR1 MGHDK and CDR2 SYGVNS. Trimming removed 4 bases from V and 5 bases from J, with 11 bases in between. The length of the CDR3 is 13 residues. This chain's CDR3 is CASSGITRETQYF. CDR3 sequence (DNA): TGTGCCAGCAGTGGAATCACGAGGGAGACCCAGTACTTC.

V gene TRBV9 combines with J gene TRBJ1-2, with 8 bases matching TRBD1. V trimming: 0 bases; J trimming: 5 bases; junction bases outside the gene matches: 6. Germline CDR1 reads SGDLS; CDR2 reads YYNGEE. This CDR3 has 15 residues. CDR3: CASSVEGQGFYGYTF. The DNA of the CDR3 is TGTGCCAGCAGCGTAGAAGGACAGGGCTTTTATGGCTACACCTTC.

This chain connects TRBV18 to TRBJ2-1; D is possibly TRBD2 (5 bases). The CDR3 is made up of 16 amino acids. CDR1 and CDR2 (germline): KGHSH, LQKENI. V lost 5 bases and J lost 8, with 22 bases in between. In DNA, the CDR3 is TGTGCCAGCTCAGGAGACCGGGATTTAGCATTCGATGAGCAGTTCTTC. Translating gives CASSGDRDLAFDEQFF.

V usage is TRBV6-2 or TRBV6-3 and J usage is TRBJ1-2, with 9 bases lining up with TRBD1. Trimming took 5 bases from V and 7 from J; bases not matched to a gene: 14. The CDR3 sequence is 16 residues long. CDR1 and CDR2 from the germline V gene are MNHEY and SVGEGT. The CDR3 DNA follows: TGTGCCAGCAGTACCGGGACAGGGTCAATATCTGGTGGCTACACCTTC. Protein sequence: CASSTGTGSISGGYTF.

The V gene is TRBV6-6, the J gene TRBJ2-5; possible D gene TRBD1, 6 bases. V was shortened by 6 bases and J by 2 bases, with 10 bases between the two germline ends. CDR3 length: 13 amino acids. Germline CDR1 is MNHNY and CDR2 is SVGAGI (reference sequence). The CDR3 bases are TGTGCCAGCAGGGACAGTGGACAAGAGACCCAGTACTTC. Its translation is CASRDSGQETQYF.